This T cell receptor (beta chain) emerged from a study of blood T cell repertoires in COVID-19. In germline, CDR1 is KGHSH, CDR2 LQKENI. Between the trimmed V and J ends, which lost 2 bases and 1 base, there was a span of 11 bases. This CDR3 is 15 amino acids long. Here immunoSEQ multiplex PCR was the method, and the copy in TCRdb shows in-frame clones only, minus some. This repertoire shows fewer than 180,000 clones, around 87% found once; its top ten account for about 4.1%. This TCR was sampled from a woman aged 55-69 years with active or convalescent COVID-19. The chain has TRBV18 and TRBJ1-1; D uncertain. The sequenced sample was peripheral blood. CDR3 residues: CASSPSRGTNTEAFF. CDR3 DNA sequence: TGTGCCAGCTCACCAAGCCGGGGAACGAACACTGAAGCTTTCTTT.